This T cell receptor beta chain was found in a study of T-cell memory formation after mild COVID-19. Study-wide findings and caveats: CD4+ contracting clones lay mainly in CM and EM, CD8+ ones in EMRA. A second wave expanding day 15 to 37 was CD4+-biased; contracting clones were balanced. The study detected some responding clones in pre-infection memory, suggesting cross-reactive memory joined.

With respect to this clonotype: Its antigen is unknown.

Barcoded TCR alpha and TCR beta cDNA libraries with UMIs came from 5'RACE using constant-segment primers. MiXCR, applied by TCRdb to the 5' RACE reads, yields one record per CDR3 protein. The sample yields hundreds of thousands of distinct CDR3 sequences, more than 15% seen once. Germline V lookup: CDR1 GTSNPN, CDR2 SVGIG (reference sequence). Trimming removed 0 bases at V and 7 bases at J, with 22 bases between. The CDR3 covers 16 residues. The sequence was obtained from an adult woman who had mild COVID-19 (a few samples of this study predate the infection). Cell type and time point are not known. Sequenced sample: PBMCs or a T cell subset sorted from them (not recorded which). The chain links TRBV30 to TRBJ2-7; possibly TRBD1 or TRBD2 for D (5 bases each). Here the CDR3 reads CAWSVRWQGPWLEQYF. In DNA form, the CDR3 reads TGTGCCTGGAGTGTACGCTGGCAGGGACCGTGGTTAGAGCAGTACTTC.